These T cell receptor beta chains were read from a single sample in a study of blood T cell repertoires in COVID-19. Produced via immunoSEQ multiplex PCR; TCRdb's table is partial and in-frame only. The sample consists of 250,000 to 350,000 clones, approximately 86% of them appearing once. Source material: peripheral blood. The source is a woman between 65 and 79 years old with COVID-19, enrolled during active disease. CDR3s leave out the opening cysteine and the closing phenylalanine or tryptophan. Clone size is stated in some rows and not others, as once, few, many or a class when expanded.

TRBV29-1 - SVLEGDYGYT
TRBV28 - ASSPGGATNEKLF
TRBV28 - ASSLDSSYNSPLH
TRBV7-9 - ASSLLSTGAF
TRBV5-1 - ASSHGQGVDTGELF
TRBV5-1 - ASTLLAGASTDTQY
TRBV10-3 - AISETALAVGTKNIQY
TRBV18 - ASSSGRGFENTIY
TRBV6-5 - ASRPGQSLNSPLH
TRBV4-1 - ASSQDAGQDTQY
TRBV7-3 - ASSQGGLADVNTQY
TRBV10-2 - ASSESGTGRRADTGELF
TRBV6-4 - ASSGGGNSPLH
TRBV7-9 - ASSSSGTSPTEAQY
TRBV29-1 - SVVGQPFAEAF
TRBV6-5 - ASRGTVYEQF
TRBV4-1 - ASSLRAELPNYNEQF
TRBV6-5 - ASSYSVNSNYGYT
TRBV9 once ASSAGLAGGPSQETQY
TRBV19 - ASSGWAGGGYEQY
TRBV3-1/TRBV3-2 - ASSQRGGKLF
TRBV6-5 - ATRDRGTNEKLF